The sequence of this T cell receptor (beta chain) was determined in a study of T-cell memory formation after mild COVID-19 (dated by TCRdb to the early 2020s). Study-level background: Most TCR sequence clusters were specific to one of the two donors. Longitudinal TCRalpha and TCRbeta repertoire sequencing tracked T-cell clones expanding and contracting after mild COVID-19 in two donors. The cohort was made up of two young adult volunteers, one female and one male, who were previously healthy.

The germline V gene (reference sequence) sets CDR1 to DFQATT and CDR2 to SNEGSKA. Unmatched junction bases come to 12, with V trimmed by 5 bases and J by 7 bases. CDR3 length: 15 amino acids, cysteine to phenylalanine. The entry retains the CDR3 DNA only, 45 bases that are in frame from base 1. Ficoll-Paque density gradient centrifugation was used to isolate PBMCs. This clonotype was detected many times. Its antigen is not yet known. Base qualities were left out, and no much larger clone turns up one base away. Data came from an Illumina NovaSeq 6000. Using 5'RACE with constant-segment primers, TCRalpha and TCRbeta cDNA libraries were constructed, with sample barcodes and unique molecular identifiers added in the process. Trizol reagent was used to extract RNA from every sample. The libraries were amplified in two PCR steps, and the second step added a second sample barcode and Illumina TruSeq adapters. Libraries were sequenced on an Illumina NovaSeq with 2 x 150 bp paired-end reads. Regarding the original processing steps: Reads were demultiplexed and collapsed into UMI-guided consensus sequences with migec v1.2.7. Using mixcr v2.1.11, UMI consensuses were aligned to TRA and TRB V and J templates and then assembled into clonotypes. Expanded or contracted clonotypes were those called significant by both edgeR and NoisET, with noise models trained on biological replicates. edgeR calls used a false discovery rate-adjusted p below 0.01 and a log2 fold-change threshold of 1. As an exploratory analysis of dynamics, max-normalized trajectories of the 1000 most abundant clonotypes were examined by PCA with hierarchical clustering. Each responding clone was given a CD4 or CD8 phenotype based on the CD4+ and CD8+ repertoires, which had been sequenced separately. TCRdb itself trimmed the public reads at Q25 with fastp, ran MiXCR and retained productive beta chains. Entries that share a CDR3 protein sequence are merged under the most common genes and DNA. TCRdb's processing, not the authors', yielded these V and J calls. A total of some 130,000 distinct CDR3 sequences appear in this sample, about 5.9% of them only once. 2% to 2.5% of the sample is held by the ten biggest clonotypes.

The paper's findings and limits, for the study overall: The study included only a couple of mild cases, and larger cohorts that include severe cases with pre-infection samples were judged to be necessary. Some responding clones were detected in pre-infection memory, suggesting pre-existing cross-reactive memory T cells joined the SARS-CoV-2 response. Contracting CD4+ clones were found mainly in CM and EM memory subsets, while CD8+ clones were enriched in EMRA. Whether the second-wave clones peaking on day 37 were SARS-CoV-2 specific was not confirmed. From day 15 to 85, contracting clones showed balanced CD4/CD8 phenotypes, whereas a second wave of clones that expanded from day 15 to 37 leaned towards CD4+.

The sample comprised PBMCs or a T cell subset sorted from them (not recorded which). In this chain, TRBV20-1 is recombined with TRBJ1-2; TRBD1 agrees with 11 junctional bases. The source of this sequence is an adult woman who had mild COVID-19 (a few samples of this study predate the infection). The sample titles of this study are shuffled in the database, so cell type and time point are left out; the donor was told from shared clones. The base sequence is TGCAGTGCTCCCGGACAGGGGGCCGCGATTGGTGGCTACACCTTC. This translates into CSAPGQGAAIGGYTF.